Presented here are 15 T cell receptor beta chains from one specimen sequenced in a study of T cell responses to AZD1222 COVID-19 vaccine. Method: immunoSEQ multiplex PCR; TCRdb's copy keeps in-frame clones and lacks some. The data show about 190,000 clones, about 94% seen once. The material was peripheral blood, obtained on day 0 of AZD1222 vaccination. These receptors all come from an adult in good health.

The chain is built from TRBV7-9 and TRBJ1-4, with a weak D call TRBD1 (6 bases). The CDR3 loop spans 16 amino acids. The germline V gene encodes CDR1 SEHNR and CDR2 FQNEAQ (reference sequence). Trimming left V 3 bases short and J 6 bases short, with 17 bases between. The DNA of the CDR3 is TGTGCCAGCAGCTTCCCTCGGGGGCAGTGGGATGAAAAACTGTTTTTT. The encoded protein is CASSFPRGQWDEKLFF.

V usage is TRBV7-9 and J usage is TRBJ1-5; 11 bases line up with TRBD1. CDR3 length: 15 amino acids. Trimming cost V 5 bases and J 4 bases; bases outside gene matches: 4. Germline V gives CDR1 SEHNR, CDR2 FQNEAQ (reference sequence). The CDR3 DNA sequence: TGTGCCAGCAGCCCGGGACAGGGGGAGAATCAGCCCCAGCATTTT. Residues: CASSPGQGENQPQHF.

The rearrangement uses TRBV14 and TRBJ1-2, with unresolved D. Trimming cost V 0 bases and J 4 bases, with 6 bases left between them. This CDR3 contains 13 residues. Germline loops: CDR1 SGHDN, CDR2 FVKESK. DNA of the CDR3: TGTGCCAGCAGCCAAGATTACAGCTATGGCTACACCTTC. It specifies CASSQDYSYGYTF.

CDR3 coding DNA: TGTGCCAGCAGCGCGAGACAGGGGAGCACTGGAAACACCATATATTTT. This gives the protein CASSARQGSTGNTIYF. The V call is TRBV9, the J call TRBJ1-3, with 8 nucleotides matching TRBD1. Trimming removed 3 bases from V and 2 bases from J; junction bases left unmatched: 7. The CDR3 is 16 amino acids. Germline CDR1 reads SGDLS; CDR2 reads YYNGEE.

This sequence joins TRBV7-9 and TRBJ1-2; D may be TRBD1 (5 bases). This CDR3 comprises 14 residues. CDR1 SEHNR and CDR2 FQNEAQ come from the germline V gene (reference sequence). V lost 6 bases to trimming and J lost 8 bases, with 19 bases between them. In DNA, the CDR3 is TGTGCCAGCAGACACGATGCGTGGACATTGGGCTACACCTTC. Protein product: CASRHDAWTLGYTF.

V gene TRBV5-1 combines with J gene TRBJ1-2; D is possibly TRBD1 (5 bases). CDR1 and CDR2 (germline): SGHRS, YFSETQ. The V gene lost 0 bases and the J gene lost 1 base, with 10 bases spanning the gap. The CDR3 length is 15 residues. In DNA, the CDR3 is TGCGCCAGCAGCTTGGAAGTAGGGGTTAACTATGGCTACACCTTC. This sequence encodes CASSLEVGVNYGYTF.

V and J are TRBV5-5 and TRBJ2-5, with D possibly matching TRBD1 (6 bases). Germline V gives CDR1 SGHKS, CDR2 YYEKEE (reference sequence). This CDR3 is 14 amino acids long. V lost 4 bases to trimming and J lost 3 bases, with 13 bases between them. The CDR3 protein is CASSPTQGKETQYF. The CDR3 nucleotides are TGTGCCAGCAGCCCCACCCAGGGGAAAGAGACCCAGTACTTC.

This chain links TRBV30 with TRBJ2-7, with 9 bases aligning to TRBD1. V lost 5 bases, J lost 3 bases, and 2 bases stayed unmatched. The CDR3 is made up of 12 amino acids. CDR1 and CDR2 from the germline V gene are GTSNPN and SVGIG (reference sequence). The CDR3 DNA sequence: TGTGCCTGGGGGACAGGGATCTACGAGCAGTACTTC. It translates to CAWGTGIYEQYF. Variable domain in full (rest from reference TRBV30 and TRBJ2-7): SQTIHQWPATLVQPVGSPLSLECTVEGTSNPNLYWYRQAAGRGLQLLFYSVGIGQISSEVPQNLSASRPQDRQFILSSKKLLLSDSGFYLCAWGTGIYEQYFGPGTRLTVT.

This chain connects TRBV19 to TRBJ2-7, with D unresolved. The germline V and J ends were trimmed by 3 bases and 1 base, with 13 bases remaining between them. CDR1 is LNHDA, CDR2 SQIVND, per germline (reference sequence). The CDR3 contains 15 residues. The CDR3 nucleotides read TGTGCCAGTAGTATTAGGGCGGCAACGTCCTACGAGCAGTACTTC. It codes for CASSIRAATSYEQYF.

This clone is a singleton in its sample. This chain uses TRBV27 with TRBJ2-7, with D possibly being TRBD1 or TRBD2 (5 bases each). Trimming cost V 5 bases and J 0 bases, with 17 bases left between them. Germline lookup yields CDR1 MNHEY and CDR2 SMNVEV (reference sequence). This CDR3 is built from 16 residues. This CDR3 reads CASSGGKGRSSYEQYF. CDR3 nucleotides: TGTGCCAGCAGTGGGGGAAAAGGCAGGAGCTCCTACGAGCAGTACTTC.

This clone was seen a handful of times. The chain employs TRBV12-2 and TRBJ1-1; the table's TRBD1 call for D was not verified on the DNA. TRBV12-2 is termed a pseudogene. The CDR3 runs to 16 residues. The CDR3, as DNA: TGTGCAAGTCGCTCCCGCGACAGGGGAGGCAGCACTGAAGCTTTCTTT. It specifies CASRSRDRGGSTEAFF.

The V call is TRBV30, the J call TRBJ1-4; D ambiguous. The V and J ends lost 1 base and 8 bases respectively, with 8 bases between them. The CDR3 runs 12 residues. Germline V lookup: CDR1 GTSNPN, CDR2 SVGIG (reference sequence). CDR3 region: CAWSDRIEKLFF. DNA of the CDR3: TGTGCCTGGAGTGACAGAATAGAAAAACTGTTTTTT. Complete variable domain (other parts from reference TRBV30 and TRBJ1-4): SQTIHQWPATLVQPVGSPLSLECTVEGTSNPNLYWYRQAAGRGLQLLFYSVGIGQISSEVPQNLSASRPQDRQFILSSKKLLLSDSGFYLCAWSDRIEKLFFGSGTQLSVL.

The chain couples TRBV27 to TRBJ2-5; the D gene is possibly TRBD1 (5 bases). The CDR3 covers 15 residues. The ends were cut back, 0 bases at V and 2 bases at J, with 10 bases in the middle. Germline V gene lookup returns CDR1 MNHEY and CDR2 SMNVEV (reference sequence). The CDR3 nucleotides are TGTGCCAGCAGTTTATCTTGGACAACACAAGAGACCCAGTACTTC. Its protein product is CASSLSWTTQETQYF.

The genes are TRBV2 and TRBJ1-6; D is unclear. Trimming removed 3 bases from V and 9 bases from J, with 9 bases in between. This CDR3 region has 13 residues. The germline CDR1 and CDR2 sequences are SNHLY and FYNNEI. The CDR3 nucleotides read TGTGCCAGCAGTGACACAGAACGTTCACCCCTCCACTTT. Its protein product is CASSDTERSPLHF.

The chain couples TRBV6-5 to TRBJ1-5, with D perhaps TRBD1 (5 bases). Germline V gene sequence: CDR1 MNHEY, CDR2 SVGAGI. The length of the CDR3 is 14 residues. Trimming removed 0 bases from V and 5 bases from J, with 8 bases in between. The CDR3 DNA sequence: TGTGCCAGCAGTTACTCAAGGGGAGATCAGCCCCAGCATTTT. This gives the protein CASSYSRGDQPQHF.